This T cell receptor (beta chain) was identified during a study of lymphopenia after photon versus proton radiotherapy. CDR3 length: 15 residues. The V and J ends lost 5 bases and 3 bases, in that order; junction bases with no gene match: 6. The germline gives CDR1 SGHTA, CDR2 FQGNSA. A note on this clone: The antigen remains undetermined.

Study results and caveats: After lymphocyte nadir, photon-treated repertoires showed oligoclonal expansion, especially CD8+ Temra. Larger post-nadir TCR diversity loss correlated inversely with survival in deceased patients. Only patients who died were analyzed for survival; proton advantage is unproven.

The repertoire was sequenced with immunoSEQ multiplex PCR; TCRdb's copy has only in-frame clones and lacks some. The sample yields 150,000 to 200,000 clones, 80% to 90% seen once. The sequence derives from a man between 50 and 59 years old with gastric cancer. The chain couples TRBV7-2 to TRBJ1-4; 7 bases fit TRBD1. The starting material was peripheral blood, obtained from a patient treated with photon-based radiotherapy. CDR3 nucleotides: TGTGCCAGCAGCCCGCAGGGGGGTTCTAATGAAAAACTGTTTTTT. Protein: CASSPQGGSNEKLFF.